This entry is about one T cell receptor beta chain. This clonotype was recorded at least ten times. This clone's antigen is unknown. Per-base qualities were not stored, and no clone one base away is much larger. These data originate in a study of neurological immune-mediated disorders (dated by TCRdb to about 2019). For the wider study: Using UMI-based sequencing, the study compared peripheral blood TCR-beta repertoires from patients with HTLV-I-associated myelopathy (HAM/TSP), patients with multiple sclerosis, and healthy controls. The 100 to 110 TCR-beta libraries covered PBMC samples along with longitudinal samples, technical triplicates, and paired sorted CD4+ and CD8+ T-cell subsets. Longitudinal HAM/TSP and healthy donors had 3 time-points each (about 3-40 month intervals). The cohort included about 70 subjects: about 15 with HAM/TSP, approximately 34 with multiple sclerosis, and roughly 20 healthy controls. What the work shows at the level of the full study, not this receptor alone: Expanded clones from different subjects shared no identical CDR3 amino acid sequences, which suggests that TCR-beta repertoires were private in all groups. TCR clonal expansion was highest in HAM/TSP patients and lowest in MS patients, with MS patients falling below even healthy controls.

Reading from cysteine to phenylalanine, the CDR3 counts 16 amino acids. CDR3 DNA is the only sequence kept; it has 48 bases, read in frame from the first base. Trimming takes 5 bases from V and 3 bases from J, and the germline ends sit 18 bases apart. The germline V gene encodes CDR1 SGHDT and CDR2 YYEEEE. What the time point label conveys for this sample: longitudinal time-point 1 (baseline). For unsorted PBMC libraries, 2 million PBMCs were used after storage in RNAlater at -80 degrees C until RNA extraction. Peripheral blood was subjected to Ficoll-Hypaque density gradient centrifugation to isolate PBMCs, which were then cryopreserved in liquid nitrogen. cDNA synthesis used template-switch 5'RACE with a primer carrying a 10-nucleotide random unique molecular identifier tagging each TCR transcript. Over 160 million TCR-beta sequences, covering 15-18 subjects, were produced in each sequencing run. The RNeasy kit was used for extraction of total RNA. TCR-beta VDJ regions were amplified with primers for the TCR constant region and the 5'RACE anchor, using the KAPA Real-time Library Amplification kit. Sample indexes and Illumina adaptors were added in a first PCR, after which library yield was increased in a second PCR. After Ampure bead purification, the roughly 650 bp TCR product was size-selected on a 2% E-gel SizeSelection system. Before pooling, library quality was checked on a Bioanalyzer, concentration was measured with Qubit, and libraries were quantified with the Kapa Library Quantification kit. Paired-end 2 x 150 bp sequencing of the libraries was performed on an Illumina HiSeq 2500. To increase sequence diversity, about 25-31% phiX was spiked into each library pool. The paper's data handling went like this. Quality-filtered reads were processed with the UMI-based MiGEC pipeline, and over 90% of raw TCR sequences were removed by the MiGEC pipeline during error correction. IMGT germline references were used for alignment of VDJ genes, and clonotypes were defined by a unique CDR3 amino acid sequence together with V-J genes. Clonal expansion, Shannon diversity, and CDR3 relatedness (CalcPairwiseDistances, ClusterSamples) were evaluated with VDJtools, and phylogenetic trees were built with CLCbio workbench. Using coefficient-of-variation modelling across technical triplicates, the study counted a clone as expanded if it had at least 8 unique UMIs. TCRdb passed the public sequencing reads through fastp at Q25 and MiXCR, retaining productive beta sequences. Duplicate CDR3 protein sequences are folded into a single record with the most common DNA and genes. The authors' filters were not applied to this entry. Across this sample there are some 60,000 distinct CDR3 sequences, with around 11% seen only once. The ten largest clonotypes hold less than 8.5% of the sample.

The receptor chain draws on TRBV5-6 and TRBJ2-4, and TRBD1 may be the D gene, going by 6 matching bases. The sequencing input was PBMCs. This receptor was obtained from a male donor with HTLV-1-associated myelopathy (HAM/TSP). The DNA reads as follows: TGTGCCAGCAGTGCGGTAAGGGGGTATGACAAAAACATTCAGTACTTC. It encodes CASSAVRGYDKNIQYF.